Listed below are T cell receptor beta chains from one sample, sequenced in a study of human T cells and chemical hapten exposure. TCRdb analysed the RACE reads with MiXCR anew, one entry per CDR3 protein. Of under 50,000 distinct CDR3 sequences in the sample, roughly 3.5% were seen once. The sample consisted of whole blood. The receptors were gathered from a human donor in good health. Some clones in this sample may be carry-over from other donors' samples. The CDR3 runs from the conserved cysteine through the conserved F or W. Clone size is given for some rows only: seen once, a few or many times, or a class if the clone is expanded.

TRBJ1-2 . TRBV9 CASSVGTADGYTF
TRBJ2-3 medium-sized TRBV20-1 CSARDRNVIVQYF
TRBJ2-2 many TRBV12-3/TRBV12-4 CASTPGPSGGPNTGELFF
TRBJ1-5 many TRBV21-1 CASSKILQGPPRADQPQHF
TRBJ2-3 . TRBV29-1 CSVDTGTVTSTDTQYF
TRBJ2-4 many TRBV5-5 CASSSKGPRGNIQYF
TRBJ2-6 many TRBV27 CASSQPRFSGANVLTF
TRBJ2-5 many TRBV5-6 CASSLSGFQETQYF
TRBJ2-4 . TRBV7-2 CASSLKTGVGTLAKNIQYF
TRBJ1-1 . TRBV28 CASSQGQGLWYTEAFF
TRBJ2-2 few TRBV7-9 CATVGELFF
TRBJ2-2 many TRBV20-1 CSASASGAYNTGELFF
TRBJ2-7 many TRBV10-3 CAISPGYEQYF
TRBJ1-3 medium-sized TRBV4-1 CASSQDRESGNTIYF
TRBJ2-6 many TRBV5-1 CASSPEGLAGAGANVLTF
TRBJ2-1 . TRBV12-5 CASGLDWRNEQFF
TRBJ1-1 few TRBV5-6 CASSLVGLNTEAFF
TRBJ1-1 many TRBV9 CASSPRRDGAIKNTEAFF
TRBJ1-2 many TRBV7-3 CASSLKETGPTLYGYTF
TRBJ2-2 many TRBV12-3/TRBV12-4 CASSLTLSGELFF
TRBJ2-3 many TRBV18 CASSPEITDTQYF
TRBJ2-7 few TRBV12-3/TRBV12-4 CASTETSGIYEQYF
TRBJ2-7 many TRBV5-1 CASSPQPPTYEQYF
TRBJ1-5 . TRBV23-1 CASIGTGSYQPQHF
TRBJ2-5 many TRBV13 CASSHRGSRGETQYF
TRBJ2-2 few TRBV20-1 CSAIAESTANTGELFF